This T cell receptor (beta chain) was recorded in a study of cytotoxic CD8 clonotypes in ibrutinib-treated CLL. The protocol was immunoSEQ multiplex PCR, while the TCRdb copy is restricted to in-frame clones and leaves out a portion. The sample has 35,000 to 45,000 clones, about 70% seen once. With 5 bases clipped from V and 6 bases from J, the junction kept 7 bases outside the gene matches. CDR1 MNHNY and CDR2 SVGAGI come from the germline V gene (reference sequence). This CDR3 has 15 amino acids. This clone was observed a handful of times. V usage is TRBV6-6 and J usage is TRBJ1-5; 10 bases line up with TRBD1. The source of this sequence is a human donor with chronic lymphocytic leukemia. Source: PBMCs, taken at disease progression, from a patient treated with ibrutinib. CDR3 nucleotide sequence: TGTGCCAGCAGTCCCGGGACAGGGGTTACTCAGCCCCAGCATTTT. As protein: CASSPGTGVTQPQHF.